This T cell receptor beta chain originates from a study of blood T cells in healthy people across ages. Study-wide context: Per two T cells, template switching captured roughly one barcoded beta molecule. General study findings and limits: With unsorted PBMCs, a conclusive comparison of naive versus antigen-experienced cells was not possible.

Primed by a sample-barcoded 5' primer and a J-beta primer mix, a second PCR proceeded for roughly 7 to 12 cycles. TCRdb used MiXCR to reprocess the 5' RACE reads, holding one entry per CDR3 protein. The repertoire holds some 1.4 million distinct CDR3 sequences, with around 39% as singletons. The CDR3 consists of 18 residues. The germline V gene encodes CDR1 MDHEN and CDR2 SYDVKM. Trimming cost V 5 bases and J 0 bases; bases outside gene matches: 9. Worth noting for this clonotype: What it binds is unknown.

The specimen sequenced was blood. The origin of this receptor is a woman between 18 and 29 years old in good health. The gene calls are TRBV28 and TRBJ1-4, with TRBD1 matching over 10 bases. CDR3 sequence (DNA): TGTGCCAGCAGTACCCTCGGGACAGGGGTCCCAACTAATGAAAAACTGTTTTTT. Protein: CASSTLGTGVPTNEKLFF.